This note documents a single TCR beta chain sequence. A much larger clonotype is one base distant, so this may be a read error. TCRdb fed the PCR reads into MiXCR, producing one record per CDR3 protein. The sample yields just under 650,000 distinct CDR3 sequences, roughly 21% seen once. V shed 2 bases and J shed 7 bases, with 12 bases lying between them. The V gene's germline CDR1 is SGHRS and CDR2 YFSETQ. The CDR3 has 13 residues. The data stem from a study of molecular identifiers for immune sequencing clone quantification. This sequence was found in a human donor in good health. Some libraries in this study had Jurkat cell RNA spiked in. Sequencing was carried out using naive CD8+ T cells from blood, with Jurkat cell RNA spiked in. Subset given: FACS-sorted CD8+CD4-CCR7+CD45RA+ naive T cells. V usage is TRBV5-1 and J usage is TRBJ1-1; D remains unclear. The CDR3 loop is CASSFDRAIEAFF. In DNA, the CDR3 is TGCGCCAGCAGCTTCGATAGGGCAATTGAAGCTTTCTTT.